The 30 T cell receptor beta chains given below trace back to one sample, sequenced in a study of blood T cell repertoires in COVID-19. Using immunoSEQ multiplex PCR, the repertoire was profiled, and TCRdb retains in-frame clones only, with some absent. The repertoire consists of roughly 200,000 clones, with roughly 87% occurring once and the leading ten covering approximately 2.5%. Sequencing was done on a sample of PBMCs or T cells enriched from blood (not recorded which). The source is a woman aged 40 to 50 with acute COVID-19.

The V and J genes are TRBV28 and TRBJ1-6; tentatively, D is TRBD1 (5 bases). This CDR3 comprises 16 residues. Germline V CDR1 and CDR2: MDHEN, SYDVKM. Trimming pared 1 base from V and 5 bases from J, leaving 12 bases between. The CDR3 loop is CASSLYGAGDNSPLHF. The CDR3 DNA reads TGTGCCAGCAGTTTATACGGGGCGGGGGATAATTCACCCCTCCACTTT.

As concerns this clone: Since the CDR3 does not end with the conserved phenylalanine or tryptophan, this likely comes from a read error. The limits of the CDR3 on the DNA are not certain, so only TCRdb's listed CDR3 is given. The rearrangement joins TRBV6-5 to TRBJ2-7; TRBD1 reflects the table's D call only, with no check against the DNA. The germline V gene encodes CDR1 MNHEY and CDR2 SVGAGI. The CDR3 adds up to 15 amino acids, both ends counted. CDR3 residues: CASSLTQIIDSISIS.

The chain has TRBV6-6 and TRBJ1-6; D gene ambiguous. Germline V gene data show CDR1 as MNHNY and CDR2 as SVGAGI (reference sequence). CDR3 length equals 14 residues. Trimming took 2 bases from V and 10 from J, leaving 12 bases between them. The CDR3 spells CASSYEVPKSPLHF. The CDR3 nucleotides are TGTGCCAGCAGTTACGAGGTCCCTAAGTCACCCCTCCACTTT.

The chain links TRBV27 to TRBJ2-3; D is ambiguous. Trimming took 0 bases from V and 4 from J, leaving 8 bases between them. The CDR3 is made up of 14 amino acids. Per germline, CDR1 MNHEY and CDR2 SMNVEV (reference sequence). The CDR3: CASSLSQIADTQYF. The CDR3 coding sequence is TGTGCCAGCAGTTTATCACAGATCGCAGATACGCAGTATTTT.

The chain uses TRBV4-3 and TRBJ2-6; D might be TRBD1 (6 bases). V was cut by 0 bases and J by 0 bases, with 12 bases left in between. The CDR3 is 18 amino acids. Germline CDR1 LGHNA, CDR2 YSLEER. CDR3 sequence reads: CASSQDSGQSSGANVLTF. The CDR3 DNA is TGCGCCAGCAGCCAAGATTCCGGACAGAGCTCTGGGGCCAACGTCCTGACTTTC.

The genes are TRBV9 and TRBJ2-3, with a tentative D call TRBD1 (6 bases). CDR1 is SGDLS, CDR2 YYNGEE, per germline. The CDR3 has 15 amino acids. Trimming left V 0 bases short and J 1 base short, with 9 bases between. Written as DNA, the CDR3 is TGTGCCAGCAGCGTAGAGGGGGATCGCACAGATACGCAGTATTTT. Protein product: CASSVEGDRTDTQYF.

The V and J genes are TRBV4-1 and TRBJ2-5; 7 bases line up with TRBD1. Germline CDR1 reads MGHRA; CDR2 reads YSYEKL. V trimming: 2 bases; J trimming: 4 bases; junction bases outside the gene matches: 7. CDR3 size: 15 residues. CDR3 residues: CASSQRQGVVETQYF. DNA for the CDR3: TGCGCCAGCAGCCAACGACAGGGAGTCGTAGAGACCCAGTACTTC.

This rearrangement joins TRBV13 to TRBJ2-1; 11 bases align to TRBD2. Germline CDR1 PRHDT, CDR2 FYEKMQ (reference sequence). The CDR3 has 16 residues. Trimming removed 8 bases from V and 5 bases from J; junction bases left unmatched: 11. The CDR3 DNA sequence: TGTGCCAGCGGTTCCGAGGGACTAGCGGACCACAATGAGCAGTTCTTC. Its translation is CASGSEGLADHNEQFF. The variable domain in full, with the rest retrieved from reference TRBV13 and TRBJ2-1, is AAGVIQSPRHLIKEKRETATLKCYPIPRHDTVYWYQQGPGQDPQFLISFYEKMQSDKGSIPDRFSAQQFSDYHSELNMSSLELGDSALYFCASGSEGLADHNEQFFGPGTRLTVL.

In DNA form, the CDR3 reads TGTGCCAGCAGTTTAATCGGGAGCGCTAACACCGGGGAGCTGTTTTTT. Amino acid sequence: CASSLIGSANTGELFF. V usage is TRBV27 and J usage is TRBJ2-2; a possible D gene is TRBD2 (6 bases). Germline CDR1 reads MNHEY; CDR2 reads SMNVEV (reference sequence). Trimming took off 2 bases at V and 2 bases at J, with 12 bases between the two ends. The CDR3 spans 16 residues.

There are a few counts of this clone. The chain recombines TRBV2 with TRBJ1-4; D remains unclear. In germline, CDR1 is SNHLY, CDR2 FYNNEI. The CDR3 spans 15 residues. Between the trimmed V and J ends, which lost 6 bases and 8 bases, there was a span of 19 bases. The CDR3: CASSLQRTYMEKLFF. CDR3 bases: TGTGCCAGCAGCCTACAGCGGACTTATATGGAAAAACTGTTTTTT.

This clone was observed a single time. The chain couples TRBV12-3 or TRBV12-4 to TRBJ2-7, with D possibly TRBD2 on 5 matching bases. Deletions cut 7 bases from V and 7 bases from J, with 17 bases between. The CDR3 runs 13 residues. The CDR3 reads CASTLTGVGEQYF. The CDR3 DNA reads TGTGCCAGCACCTTGACCGGGGTGGGAGAGCAGTACTTC.

The chain carries TRBV9 and TRBJ2-1; D remains unclear. Per germline, CDR1 SGDLS and CDR2 YYNGEE. This CDR3 comprises 14 residues. The ends were cut back, 1 base at V and 5 bases at J, with 10 bases in the middle. The CDR3 sequence is CASSVFTADNEQFF. The CDR3 DNA reads TGTGCCAGCAGCGTATTCACGGCGGACAATGAGCAGTTCTTC.

This clone has more than one count but fewer than ten. The chain links TRBV3-1 (or the pseudogene TRBV3-2) to TRBJ1-6, with D possibly being TRBD1 (6 bases). CDR3 length: 15 residues. Germline loops: CDR1 LGHDT, CDR2 YNNKEL (reference sequence). V shed 5 bases and J shed 9 bases, with 17 bases lying between them. CDR3 loop: CASSGQRRGISPLHF. The CDR3 DNA sequence: TGTGCCAGCAGCGGACAGAGGCGGGGGATTTCACCCCTCCACTTT.

This sequence joins TRBV2 and TRBJ2-2, with a tentative D call TRBD1 (5 bases). The V and J ends lost 1 base and 8 bases respectively, with 8 bases between them. The germline V gene has CDR1 SNHLY and CDR2 FYNNEI. This CDR3 spans 13 amino acids. In DNA form, the CDR3 reads TGTGCCAGCAGTGAAGGCAGGGTGGGGGAGCTGTTTTTT. Translated, it gives CASSEGRVGELFF.

This rearrangement joins TRBV29-1 to TRBJ2-3; 10 positions match TRBD2. V gave up 1 base and J gave up 6 bases; unmatched junction bases: 10. CDR3 size: 16 residues. CDR1 and CDR2 from the germline V gene are SQVTM and ANQGSEA. In nucleotides, the CDR3 is TGCAGCGTTGAAGGGGCTAGCGGGGGCACAGCGGATACGCAGTATTTT. This codes for CSVEGASGGTADTQYF.

Concerning this clone: The same CDR3 can be traced to other DNA sequences in this sample. CDR3 DNA sequence: TGTGCCAGTAGAGGGGACAGGGGGTATGGCTACACCTTC. As protein: CASRGDRGYGYTF. This sequence joins TRBV19 and TRBJ1-2; 11 bases agree with TRBD1. This CDR3 is 13 amino acids long. After removal of 6 bases from V and 5 bases from J, the junction contained 2 bases not matched to a gene. CDR1 is LNHDA, CDR2 SQIVND, per germline (reference sequence).

This sequence joins TRBV5-5 and TRBJ2-7, with 16 bases identical to TRBD2. The length of the CDR3 is 19 residues. Germline assignment: CDR1 SGHKS and CDR2 YYEKEE (reference sequence). Trimming at V came to 4 bases and at J to 4 bases, leaving 14 bases not matched to a gene. The CDR3, as DNA: TGTGCCAGCAGCACACCGGGACTAGCGGGAGGGCCCGCCAAGTACGAGCAGTACTTC. Residues: CASSTPGLAGGPAKYEQYF. The whole variable domain, filled in from reference TRBV5-5 and TRBJ2-7, reads DAGVTQSPTHLIKTRGQQVTLRCSPISGHKSVSWYQQVLGQGPQFIFQYYEKEERGRGNFPDRFSARQFPNYSSELNVNALLLGDSALYLCASSTPGLAGGPAKYEQYFGPGTRLTVT.

The chain has TRBV6-1 and TRBJ2-1, with 8 positions matching TRBD2. The CDR3 length is 18 residues. CDR1 MNHNS and CDR2 SASEGT come from the germline V gene. J was trimmed by 7 bases and V by 3 bases; bases with no gene match: 17. In DNA, the CDR3 is TGTGCCAGCAGTGACGAACCGGGACTCTCGGGGGGGGTAAATGAGCAGTTCTTC. The encoded protein is CASSDEPGLSGGVNEQFF.

The genes are TRBV3-1 (or the pseudogene TRBV3-2) and TRBJ2-7; D perhaps matches TRBD1 (6 bases). The CDR3 length is 14 residues. Germline V gene data show CDR1 as LGHDT and CDR2 as YNNKEL (reference sequence). V lost 4 bases and J 2 bases, leaving 12 bases between the germline ends. In DNA form, the CDR3 reads TGTGCCAGCAGCCCGCCGGGACACCCCTACGAGCAGTACTTC. As protein: CASSPPGHPYEQYF.

J is TRBJ2-2 and V is TRBV9, with TRBD2 identical over 7 bases. The CDR3 spans 15 residues. Looked up from germline, CDR1 is SGDLS and CDR2 is YYNGEE. With 2 bases clipped from V and 4 bases from J, the junction kept 5 bases outside the gene matches. CDR3 DNA sequence: TGTGCCAGCAGCGTTTGGGAGCGGGGCACCGGGGAGCTGTTTTTT. It yields the protein CASSVWERGTGELFF.

The sample holds a few counts of this clone. The CDR3 DNA sequence: TGTGCCAGCAGCCAAGAGGCAGGGCTTGGGGCCAACGTCCTGACTTTC. Translation: CASSQEAGLGANVLTF. The chain has TRBV4-2 and TRBJ2-6; D is possibly TRBD1 (5 bases). From germline, CDR1 is LGHNA and CDR2 YNFKEQ. Trimming removed 0 bases at V and 3 bases at J, with 9 bases between. CDR3 size: 16 residues.

The genes are TRBV9 and TRBJ2-3, with D perhaps matching TRBD2 (5 bases). V was pared by 0 bases and J by 2 bases, with 13 bases between. CDR3 length: 16 residues. Germline values: CDR1 SGDLS, CDR2 YYNGEE. CDR3 nucleotide sequence: TGTGCCAGCAGCGTAGCTTTTACAGCGGCCACAGATACGCAGTATTTT. This translates into CASSVAFTAATDTQYF.

The chain links TRBV5-1 to TRBJ1-1, with D hard to call. The germline V gene encodes CDR1 SGHRS and CDR2 YFSETQ. The V and J ends lost 0 bases and 7 bases respectively, with 10 bases between them. The CDR3 totals 13 residues. CDR3 in DNA: TGCGCCAGCAGCTTGGTTTTCGGGAATGAAGCTTTCTTT. Amino acids: CASSLVFGNEAFF. Variable domain in full (rest from reference TRBV5-1 and TRBJ1-1): KAGVTQTPRYLIKTRGQQVTLSCSPISGHRSVSWYQQTPGQGLQFLFEYFSETQRNKGNFPGRFSGRQFSNSRSEMNVSTLELGDSALYLCASSLVFGNEAFFGQGTRLTVV.

The chain joins TRBV2 to TRBJ2-1; no firm D call. This CDR3 is built from 12 residues. Trimming shortened V by 4 bases and J by 7 bases, and 8 bases separated the two germline ends. CDR1 is SNHLY and CDR2 is FYNNEI in the germline V gene. Here the CDR3 reads CASSALRNEQFF. The DNA of the CDR3 is TGTGCCAGCAGTGCTTTGCGGAATGAGCAGTTCTTC.

The rearrangement uses TRBV6-5 and TRBJ2-4, with 7 positions matching TRBD2. Germline lookup yields CDR1 MNHEY and CDR2 SVGAGI. CDR3 length: 14 residues. J was trimmed by 4 bases and V by 7 bases; bases with no gene match: 7. Written as DNA, the CDR3 is TGTGCCAGCATGCGGGCTAGCGGAAAAAACATTCAGTACTTC. It codes for CASMRASGKNIQYF.

V gene TRBV7-9 combines with J gene TRBJ1-1; D possibly corresponds to TRBD1 (6 bases). Germline assignment: CDR1 SEHNR and CDR2 FQNEAQ (reference sequence). This CDR3 is built from 15 residues. V gave up 5 bases and J gave up 0 bases, with 13 bases separating them. The CDR3 is CASSDGQWMNTEAFF. The CDR3 coding sequence is TGTGCCAGCAGCGACGGACAGTGGATGAACACTGAAGCTTTCTTT.

This clone was counted only a few times. The rearrangement uses TRBV3-1 (or the pseudogene TRBV3-2) and TRBJ1-2; TRBD1 aligns across 8 bases. The length of the CDR3 is 15 residues. V trimming: 3 bases; J trimming: 7 bases; junction bases outside the gene matches: 10. CDR1 and CDR2 (germline): LGHDT, YNNKEL (reference sequence). The CDR3 bases are TGTGCCAGCAGCCAGGGTCGACAGGGGCGGGCTGGCTACACCTTC. Translated, it gives CASSQGRQGRAGYTF.

This chain joins TRBV7-9 and TRBJ2-1; perhaps TRBD1 as D (5 bases). The CDR3 length is 12 residues. In germline, CDR1 is SEHNR, CDR2 FQNEAQ (reference sequence). V lost 2 bases to trimming and J lost 15 bases, with 14 bases between them. This CDR3 reads CASSLSMGPWFF. Here the CDR3 DNA reads TGTGCCAGCAGCTTAAGTATGGGGCCTTGGTTCTTC.

This clone was seen more than once but under ten times. The chain carries TRBV6-2 or TRBV6-3 and TRBJ2-7; D perhaps matches TRBD1 (6 bases). Germline CDR1 is MNHEY and CDR2 is SVGEGT. The CDR3 runs 16 residues. V lost 2 bases to trimming and J lost 0 bases, with 14 bases between them. The CDR3 is CASSYGPGTSSYEQYF. The CDR3 region has the DNA TGTGCCAGCAGTTACGGGCCGGGGACAAGCTCCTACGAGCAGTACTTC.

The chain combines TRBV19 with TRBJ2-2; D possibly corresponds to TRBD2 (5 bases). Germline V gene data show CDR1 as LNHDA and CDR2 as SQIVND (reference sequence). The CDR3 consists of 13 residues. Trimming took off 3 bases at V and 5 bases at J, with 7 bases between the two ends. The CDR3 spells CASSMQRTGELFF. The CDR3 DNA is TGTGCCAGTAGTATGCAGCGGACCGGGGAGCTGTTTTTT.